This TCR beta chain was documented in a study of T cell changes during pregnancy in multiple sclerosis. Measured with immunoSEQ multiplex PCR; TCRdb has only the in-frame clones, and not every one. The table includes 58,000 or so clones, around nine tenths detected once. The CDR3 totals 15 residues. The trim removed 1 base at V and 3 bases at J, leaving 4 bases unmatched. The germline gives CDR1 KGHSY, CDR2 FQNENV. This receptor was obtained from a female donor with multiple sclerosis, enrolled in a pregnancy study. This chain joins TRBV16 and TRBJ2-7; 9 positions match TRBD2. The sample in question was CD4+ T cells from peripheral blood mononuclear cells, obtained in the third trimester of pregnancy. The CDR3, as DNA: TGTGCCAGCAGCCAATTTCCTAGCGGGGTCTACGAGCAGTACTTC. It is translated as CASSQFPSGVYEQYF.